The rows below give T cell receptor beta chains drawn from one sample of a study of shared clonotypes between healthy human individuals. Using immunoSEQ multiplex PCR, the repertoire was profiled, and TCRdb retains in-frame clones only, with some absent. Of around 620,000 clones in the sample, 85% to 95% were seen once. The material sequenced was naive CD8+ T cells sorted from blood. Receptors originate from a woman in her 30s in good health. Each CDR3 is given with its conserved first and last residue. Fields, in order: clone size, D gene, J gene, V gene, CDR3 protein, CDR3 DNA. D genes are given only for firm matches. Only some rows state a clone size, as once, few, many or a class for expanded clones.

>.|.|TRBJ2-2|TRBV7-6
CASSLKAGPPGELFF
TGTGCCAGCAGCTTAAAAGCAGGTCCCCCCGGGGAGCTGTTTTTT
>.|.|TRBJ1-1|TRBV5-4
CASSPPTGIPEAFF
TGTGCCAGCAGTCCCCCAACAGGGATCCCCGAAGCTTTCTTT
>.|.|TRBJ2-3|TRBV9
CASSPPWGETDTQYF
TGTGCCAGCAGCCCGCCATGGGGGGAGACAGATACGCAGTATTTT
>.|.|TRBJ2-1|TRBV7-9
CASSLVADNNLEYNEQFF
TGTGCCAGCAGCTTAGTAGCGGACAACAACCTCGAGTACAATGAGCAGTTCTTC
>.|TRBD2|TRBJ2-1|TRBV27
CASSLGSGTSAYNEQFF
TGTGCCAGCAGTTTAGGTTCTGGGACTAGCGCTTACAATGAGCAGTTCTTC
>.|.|TRBJ2-5|TRBV5-1
CASSLRDSVQETQYF
TGCGCCAGCAGCCTGAGGGACTCCGTCCAAGAGACCCAGTACTTC
>.|.|TRBJ2-7|TRBV7-9
CASSSDSRLYEQYF
TGTGCCAGCAGCTCGGACTCCCGCCTCTACGAGCAGTACTTC
>.|.|TRBJ2-7|TRBV11-2
CASSTREIPYEQYF
TGTGCCAGCAGCACGCGGGAAATCCCCTACGAGCAGTACTTC
>.|.|TRBJ2-1|TRBV19
CASSIPLSTGYNEQFF
TGTGCCAGTAGTATACCCCTCTCAACAGGGTACAATGAGCAGTTCTTC
>.|.|TRBJ2-6|TRBV5-6
CASSYEGRPGANVLTF
TGTGCCAGCAGCTACGAAGGGAGGCCTGGGGCCAACGTCCTGACTTTC
>.|.|TRBJ1-5|TRBV27
CASNEQRYSNQPQHF
TGTGCCAGCAACGAACAGAGATATAGCAATCAGCCCCAGCATTTT
>.|TRBD2|TRBJ2-1|TRBV28
CASSSTSGEQFF
TGTGCCAGCAGTTCGACTAGCGGTGAGCAGTTCTTC
>.|.|TRBJ2-7|TRBV9
CASSVEAESYEQYF
TGTGCCAGCAGCGTAGAAGCGGAGTCCTACGAGCAGTACTTC
>.|TRBD2|TRBJ2-7|TRBV10-3
CAISESAVSAGGSYEQYF
TGTGCCATCAGTGAGTCAGCCGTGTCGGCGGGAGGTTCCTACGAGCAGTACTTC
>.|TRBD2|TRBJ2-3|TRBV18
CASSPPGGETSDTQYF
TGTGCCAGCTCACCACCGGGAGGGGAGACCTCAGATACGCAGTATTTT
>.|.|TRBJ1-1|TRBV28
CASSLGGENTEAFF
TGTGCCAGCAGTTTAGGAGGGGAGAACACTGAAGCTTTCTTT
>.|.|TRBJ2-7|TRBV29-1
CSAIYSYEQYF
TGCAGCGCTATCTATAGTTACGAGCAGTACTTC
>.|TRBD1|TRBJ2-7|TRBV5-1
CASSLDRGSYEQYF
TGCGCCAGCAGCTTGGACAGGGGGTCCTACGAGCAGTACTTC
>.|TRBD1|TRBJ2-7|TRBV19
CASSIEDRLTYEQYF
TGTGCCAGTAGTATAGAGGACAGGCTTACCTACGAGCAGTACTTC
>once|.|TRBJ2-7|TRBV2
CASSEVTYEQYF
TGTGCCAGCAGTGAAGTAACGTACGAGCAGTACTTC
>.|TRBD1|TRBJ1-2|TRBV13
CASSIQLDRGADGYTF
TGTGCCAGCAGCATACAGCTCGACAGGGGGGCGGATGGCTACACCTTC
>.|TRBD2|TRBJ2-1|TRBV15
CATSGGLAGANEQFF
TGTGCCACCAGCGGGGGACTAGCGGGTGCCAATGAGCAGTTCTTC
>.|.|TRBJ1-2|TRBV27
CASRDTGQGYTF
TGTGCCAGCAGGGATACAGGGCAGGGCTACACCTTC
>.|.|TRBJ2-1|TRBV5-5
CASSFYPLRSYNEQFF
TGTGCCAGCAGCTTTTACCCCCTCCGCTCCTACAATGAGCAGTTCTTC
>.|.|TRBJ2-7|TRBV21-1
CASSNQCPGERYEQYF
TGTGCCAGCAGCAACCAGTGTCCGGGAGAAAGGTACGAGCAGTACTTC
>few|.|TRBJ2-7|TRBV11-2
CASSFEINEQYF
TGTGCCAGCAGCTTCGAGATTAACGAGCAGTACTTC
>.|TRBD2|TRBJ2-5|TRBV7-7
CASSRRDYGQETQYF
TGTGCCAGCAGCCGGCGGGACTACGGCCAAGAGACCCAGTACTTC
>.|TRBD1|TRBJ2-7|TRBV7-9
CASSTGGQGYEQYF
TGTGCCAGCAGCACTGGGGGACAGGGCTACGAGCAGTACTTC
>.|.|TRBJ2-7|TRBV28
CASSFEAPYEQYF
TGTGCCAGCAGTTTCGAGGCCCCCTACGAGCAGTACTTC
>.|.|TRBJ2-2|TRBV5-4
CASIPASSPGELFF
TGTGCCAGCATCCCGGCGTCTTCACCCGGGGAGCTGTTTTTT
>.|.|TRBJ2-3|TRBV11-2
CASRSKMDTQYF
TGTGCCAGCAGGTCTAAAATGGATACGCAGTATTTT
>.|TRBD2|TRBJ2-1|TRBV27
CASRTHRGVKEQFF
TGTGCCAGCAGGACCCATCGGGGGGTCAAGGAGCAGTTCTTC
>.|.|TRBJ2-1|TRBV9
CASSPSQAGDKFF
TGTGCCAGCAGCCCATCTCAGGCGGGGGACAAGTTCTTC
>.|.|TRBJ2-1|TRBV14
CASSQAGIYNEQFF
TGTGCCAGCAGCCAAGCCGGAATCTACAATGAGCAGTTCTTC
>.|.|TRBJ2-1|TRBV4-1
CASSQGYSSYNEQFF
TGCGCCAGCAGCCAAGGGTACAGCTCCTACAATGAGCAGTTCTTC
>.|.|TRBJ1-1|TRBV6-5
CASSHREGDTEAFF
TGTGCCAGCAGCCACCGAGAGGGAGACACTGAAGCTTTCTTT
>.|.|TRBJ2-7|TRBV6-5
CASSQLQGPYEQYF
TGTGCCAGCAGCCAACTACAGGGTCCCTACGAGCAGTACTTC
>.|.|TRBJ1-1|TRBV25-1
CASSERVWTEAFF
TGTGCCAGCAGTGAAAGGGTTTGGACTGAAGCTTTCTTT
>.|TRBD2|TRBJ2-1|TRBV28
CASSRLAGGVYNEQFF
TGTGCCAGCAGCCGACTAGCGGGAGGGGTCTACAATGAGCAGTTCTTC
>.|TRBD1|TRBJ1-1|TRBV7-9
CASSRGQGTFF
TGTGCCAGCAGCCGGGGACAGGGAACTTTCTTT
>.|TRBD1|TRBJ2-7|TRBV4-1
CASSQERTGAYEQYF
TGCGCCAGCAGCCAAGAAAGGACAGGGGCCTACGAGCAGTACTTC
>.|.|TRBJ1-2|TRBV29-1
CSVGNYYGYTF
TGCAGCGTTGGAAATTACTATGGCTACACCTTC
>.|.|TRBJ2-7|TRBV6-5
CASSYSSGDLYEQYF
TGTGCCAGCAGTTACTCGAGTGGGGATTTGTACGAGCAGTACTTC
>.|.|TRBJ2-1|TRBV6-5
CASGEHNEQFF
TGTGCCAGCGGGGAGCACAATGAGCAGTTCTTC
>.|TRBD1|TRBJ1-1|TRBV5-1
CASSGLQGAETEAFF
TGCGCCAGCAGCGGGCTACAGGGGGCAGAGACTGAAGCTTTCTTT
>.|TRBD2|TRBJ2-2|TRBV5-8
CASSARLAGVGGELFF
TGTGCCAGCAGCGCGCGACTAGCGGGAGTGGGCGGGGAGCTGTTTTTT
>.|.|TRBJ2-7|TRBV5-1
CASSLTFGPQNEQYF
TGCGCCAGCAGCTTGACTTTCGGACCCCAGAACGAGCAGTACTTC
>.|TRBD2|TRBJ2-7|TRBV4-2
CASSLELAESYEQYF
TGTGCCAGCAGCCTCGAACTAGCGGAGTCCTACGAGCAGTACTTC
>.|.|TRBJ2-7|TRBV5-6
CASSQLMAQGGHEQYF
TGTGCCAGCAGTCAGCTGATGGCGCAGGGTGGTCACGAGCAGTACTTC
>.|.|TRBJ2-5|TRBV6-5
CASGSQGWETQYF
TGTGCCAGCGGATCGCAGGGGTGGGAGACCCAGTACTTC
>.|.|TRBJ2-7|TRBV7-9
CASSSALNYEQYF
TGTGCCAGCAGCTCCGCCCTCAACTACGAGCAGTACTTC
>.|.|TRBJ2-7|TRBV7-9
CASSLKSPSSYEQYF
TGTGCCAGCAGCTTGAAGTCGCCGAGCTCCTACGAGCAGTACTTC
>.|TRBD2|TRBJ2-3|TRBV27
CASSLSSGPPDTQYF
TGTGCCAGCAGTTTATCTAGCGGGCCACCGGATACGCAGTATTTT
>.|.|TRBJ2-2|TRBV27
CASSLRLAGELFF
TGTGCCAGCAGTCTCAGACTAGCCGGGGAGCTGTTTTTT
>.|.|TRBJ1-5|TRBV27
CASSLLTRTGNQPQHF
TGTGCCAGCAGTTTACTCACCCGGACGGGTAATCAGCCCCAGCATTTT
>.|.|TRBJ1-1|TRBV6-1
CATPGGNTEAFF
TGTGCCACCCCCGGTGGGAACACTGAAGCTTTCTTT
>.|TRBD1|TRBJ1-1|TRBV29-1
CSVPGTGFVRAFF
TGCAGCGTTCCCGGGACAGGGTTTGTTCGAGCTTTCTTT